This T cell receptor (beta chain) was captured in a study of blood T cell repertoires in COVID-19. Looking at the study overall: Samples taken during acute and convalescent COVID-19 were collected in the United States, Italy and Spain.

Study members were between 18 and 89 years old and lived in 25 or so US regions. CDR3 length equals 10 residues. Germline-derived CDR1 and CDR2 are LNHDA and SQIVND (reference sequence). As regards this clone: Germline and junction disagree at one end, which may indicate a read error.

Clones were sequenced by immunoSEQ multiplex PCR, and TCRdb holds only the in-frame ones, with some missing. Of approximately 380,000 clones detected, roughly 92% appear once; the ten largest clones hold roughly 0.9%. The sequenced material came from PBMCs or T cells enriched from blood (not recorded which). This TCR was sampled from a woman aged 40 to 50 who had been exposed to COVID-19. The rearrangement links TRBV19 to TRBJ1-1; 9 bases line up with TRBD1. CDR3 nucleotide sequence: TGTGCCAGTAGGCCAGGGACAGGGAAGTTT. Its translation is CASRPGTGKF. Looking up the rest from reference TRBV19 and TRBJ1-1 gives the full variable domain: DGGITQSPKYLFRKEGQNVTLSCEQNLNHDAMYWYRQDPGQGLRLIYYSQIVNDFQKGDIAEGYSVSREKKESFPLTVTSAQKNPTAFYLCASRPGTGKFGQGTRLTVV.